This TCR beta chain was sequenced during a study of T cells in women clearing cervical HPV infection. Study conclusions and caveats: Richness plus V gene abundances separated cases from controls with AUC about 0.87.

Repertoires were generated with immunoSEQ multiplex PCR, while TCRdb's copy carries only in-frame clones and drops some. The sample includes 20,000 to 25,000 clones. MY09/MY11 PCR detected cervical HPV DNA; dot-blot assigned genotypes. The CDR3 extends over 11 amino acids. The V end was cut by 8 bases, the J end by 0 bases, with 7 bases between. Germline-derived CDR1 and CDR2 are DFQATT and SNEGSKA (reference sequence). To note about this clone: Its matching antigen is unknown. The read comes to an end 3 residues before the CDR3 does, leaving the germline J gene to fill in the end.

The TCR was taken from a woman between 18 and 75 years old with a cervical HPV16 infection that either progressed to CIN3+ or cleared (not recorded which). Sequenced sample: blood buffy coat. This chain connects TRBV20-1 to TRBJ1-1; possibly TRBD1 for D (5 bases). The CDR3 DNA, read in part, is TGCAGTTACAGGTTGAACACTGAA. Translation gives CSYRLNTE. The whole CDR3 region reads CSYRLNTEAFF.